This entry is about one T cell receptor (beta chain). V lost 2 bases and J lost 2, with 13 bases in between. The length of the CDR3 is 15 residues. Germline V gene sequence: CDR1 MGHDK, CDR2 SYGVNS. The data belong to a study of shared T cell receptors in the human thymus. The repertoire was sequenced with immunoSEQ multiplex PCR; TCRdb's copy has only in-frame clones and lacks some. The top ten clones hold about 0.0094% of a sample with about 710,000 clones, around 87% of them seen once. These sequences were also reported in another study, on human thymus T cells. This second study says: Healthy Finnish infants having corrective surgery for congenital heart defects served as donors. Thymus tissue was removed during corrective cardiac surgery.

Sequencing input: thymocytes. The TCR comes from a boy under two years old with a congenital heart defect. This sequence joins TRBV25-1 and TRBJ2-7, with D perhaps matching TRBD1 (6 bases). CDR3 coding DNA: TGTGCCAGCAGTGAACCGGACAGCCCTGCCTACGAGCAGTACTTC. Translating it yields CASSEPDSPAYEQYF.